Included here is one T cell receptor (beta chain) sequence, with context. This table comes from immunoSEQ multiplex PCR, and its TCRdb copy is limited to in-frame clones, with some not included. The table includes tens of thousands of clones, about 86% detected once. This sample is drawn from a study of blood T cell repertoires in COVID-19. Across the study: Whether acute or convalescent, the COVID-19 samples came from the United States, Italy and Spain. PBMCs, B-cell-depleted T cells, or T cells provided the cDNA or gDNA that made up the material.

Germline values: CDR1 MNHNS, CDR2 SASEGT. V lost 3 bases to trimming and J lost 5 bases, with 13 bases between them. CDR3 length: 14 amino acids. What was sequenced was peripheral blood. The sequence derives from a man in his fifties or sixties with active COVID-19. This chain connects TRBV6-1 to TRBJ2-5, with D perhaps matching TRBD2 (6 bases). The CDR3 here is CASSETSIAETQYF. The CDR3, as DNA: TGTGCCAGCAGTGAGACTAGTATCGCGGAGACCCAGTACTTC.